One and the same sample provided the 13 T cell receptor beta chains below, sequenced in a study of identical twins (dated by TCRdb to 2015 to 2016). The library was produced with 5' RACE. This sample was sequenced with an Illumina HiSeq 2000. Clones were called with MiXCR by TCRdb after fastp trimmed the public reads at Q25, and only in-frame beta chains were retained. Every entry covers one CDR3 protein and lists the most common genes and DNA from its rows. The sample yields about 700,000 distinct CDR3 sequences; 6.1% were counted once. Of the sample, roughly 2% falls within the top ten clones. The sample comprised naive T cells sorted from blood. In light of the paper, this sample's cell subset or site label describes: cells isolated with a human naive T-cell isolation kit. These receptors were collected from a man between 18 and 35 years old in good health.

This clonotype was picked up a small number of times. The rearrangement uses TRBV20-1 and TRBJ2-7; the D gene is possibly TRBD2 (5 bases). The CDR3 runs to 12 residues. Trimming shortened V by 3 bases and J by 2 bases, and 8 bases separated the two germline ends. Germline CDR1 and CDR2: DFQATT and SNEGSKA (reference sequence). In nucleotides, the CDR3 is TGCAGTGCTAGCGGGGAACCCTACGAGCAGTACTTC. It yields the protein CSASGEPYEQYF.

The chain carries TRBV4-3 and TRBJ2-7; TRBD1 agrees at 7 bases. There are 16 residues in the CDR3. J gave up 0 bases and V 4 bases, and 9 bases lay outside the gene matches. Germline V lookup: CDR1 LGHNA, CDR2 YSLEER. CDR3 in DNA: TGCGCCAGCAGCCTTACCGACAGGGATATCTCCTACGAGCAGTACTTC. It yields the protein CASSLTDRDISYEQYF.

This clonotype came up many times. The V gene is TRBV20-1, the J gene TRBJ2-7; 8 nucleotides match TRBD1. Germline V lookup: CDR1 DFQATT, CDR2 SNEGSKA (reference sequence). The CDR3 totals 12 residues. In DNA, the CDR3 is TGCAGTGCCACTCGACCGGGACAGGCCTCTCACGTC. This encodes CSATRPGQASHV.

This clonotype has just a few counts. V usage is TRBV20-1 and J usage is TRBJ2-3, with D perhaps given as TRBD1 or TRBD2 (5 bases each). V dropped 6 bases and J dropped 3 bases, with 19 bases sitting between them. Germline values: CDR1 DFQATT, CDR2 SNEGSKA (reference sequence). The CDR3 has 15 residues. The CDR3 here is CSAVTGTTVTDTQYF. CDR3 sequence (DNA): TGCAGTGCAGTAACCGGGACGACGGTAACAGATACGCAGTATTTT.

This clonotype was seen many times. The chain links TRBV29-1 to TRBJ2-7, with TRBD1 matching 7 bases. The CDR3 extends over 13 amino acids. The J segment lost 2 bases and the V segment lost 4 bases, leaving 5 bases of the junction unmatched. The germline V gene encodes CDR1 SQVTM and CDR2 ANQGSEA. This CDR3 is CSVGGTVTYEQYF. In DNA, the CDR3 is TGCAGCGTTGGAGGGACAGTGACCTACGAGCAGTACTTC.

In its sample, this clonotype was seen a few times. The genes are TRBV20-1 and TRBJ2-7; 12 nucleotides agree with TRBD2. Germline V CDR1 and CDR2: DFQATT, SNEGSKA (reference sequence). The CDR3 covers 15 residues. The J segment lost 2 bases and the V segment lost 1 base, leaving 3 bases of the junction unmatched. For the CDR3, the DNA is TGCAGTGCTAGAGCGGGACTAGCGGGTACCTACGAGCAGTACTTC. It codes for CSARAGLAGTYEQYF.

This clonotype was seen more than once but under ten times. In DNA form, the CDR3 reads TGCGCCAGCAGCTCCCGGACAGGGCCAACCTACGAGCAGTACGTC. Its protein is CASSSRTGPTYEQYV. The chain couples TRBV5-1 to TRBJ2-7, with 8 bases fitting TRBD1. Germline assignment: CDR1 SGHRS and CDR2 YFSETQ. This CDR3 is 15 amino acids long. V trimming: 3 bases; J trimming: 2 bases; junction bases outside the gene matches: 7.

This clonotype was recorded many times. V and J are TRBV27 and TRBJ2-3, with 11 bases aligning to TRBD2. CDR1 MNHEY and CDR2 SMNVEV come from the germline V gene (reference sequence). This CDR3 contains 15 residues. The trim removed 4 bases at V and 8 bases at J, leaving 8 bases unmatched. In nucleotides, the CDR3 is TGTGCCAGCAGTTCGTTACTAGCGGGAGTCGGTACGCAGTATTTT. This gives the protein CASSSLLAGVGTQYF.

This chain uses TRBV5-1 with TRBJ2-4; TRBD2 agrees at 11 bases. The germline V gene encodes CDR1 SGHRS and CDR2 YFSETQ. This CDR3 is built from 18 residues. V was clipped by 0 bases and J by 1 base; unmatched bases: 6. CDR3 nucleotide sequence: TGCGCCAGCAGCTTGGCCGGGACTAGCGGTTTGGCCAAAAACATTCAGTACTTC. It codes for CASSLAGTSGLAKNIQYF.

The chain joins TRBV7-6 to TRBJ2-1; the match to TRBD2 covers 10 bases. The CDR3 totals 18 residues. Germline lookup yields CDR1 SGHVS and CDR2 FNYEAQ. J lost 2 bases, V lost 0 bases, and 7 bases had no gene match. For the CDR3, the DNA is TGTGCCAGCAGCTTAGCCGGACTAGCGGCTGTCCCCTACAATGAGCAGTTCTTC. Translated, it gives CASSLAGLAAVPYNEQFF.

This clonotype was detected many times. This chain uses TRBV7-8 with TRBJ1-2; D is perhaps TRBD1 (6 bases). CDR3 length equals 15 residues. The germline V gene has CDR1 SGHVS and CDR2 FQNEAQ. Trimming pared 0 bases from V and 2 bases from J, leaving 10 bases between. The CDR3 sequence is CASSLARQENYGYTF. CDR3 DNA sequence: TGTGCCAGCAGCTTAGCCCGACAGGAGAACTATGGCTACACCTTC.

In its sample, this clonotype was seen many times. The rearrangement uses TRBV20-1 and TRBJ2-1; D gene unclear. CDR1 and CDR2 from the germline V gene are DFQATT and SNEGSKA (reference sequence). The CDR3 length is 15 residues. V gave up 2 bases and J gave up 5 bases, with 16 bases separating them. CDR3 DNA sequence: TGCAGTGCTAGACGAATAGGAAGAACCGACAATGAGCAGTTCTTC. It encodes CSARRIGRTDNEQFF.

This clonotype was observed a handful of times. V is TRBV5-1 and J is TRBJ2-1, with no clear D. V lost 0 bases, J lost 6 bases, and 10 bases lay in between. The CDR3 is made up of 14 amino acids. Germline values: CDR1 SGHRS, CDR2 YFSETQ. In DNA form, the CDR3 reads TGCGCCAGCAGCTTGGTGGCAGGATTCAATGAGCAGTTCTTC. The encoded protein is CASSLVAGFNEQFF. The whole variable domain, remainder taken from reference TRBV5-1 and TRBJ2-1, is KAGVTQTPRYLIKTRGQQVTLSCSPISGHRSVSWYQQTPGQGLQFLFEYFSETQRNKGNFPGRFSGRQFSNSRSEMNVSTLELGDSALYLCASSLVAGFNEQFFGPGTRLTVL.